The clone carrying this T cell receptor beta chain appeared a few times. This record comes from a study of CD8+ T cells in alopecia areata. For the study at large: The tofacitinib course ran for 6 to 18 months and was followed by 6 months off drug.

RNA was extracted and reverse transcribed into cDNA as the sequencing template. Here immunoSEQ multiplex PCR was the method, and the copy in TCRdb shows in-frame clones only, minus some. Found here are 60,000 to 85,000 clones, 29% of them singletons; the top ten hold more than 12%. Per the germline V gene, CDR1 is SGDLS and CDR2 is YYNGEE. The ends lost 2 bases at V and 7 bases at J; junction bases unmatched: 14. The CDR3 consists of 18 residues. This sample's treatment: oral pan-JAK inhibitor, 5-10 mg twice daily. Here the sequenced sample was CD8+ T cells sorted from blood, taken at week 4, from a patient treated with tofacitinib. This rearrangement joins TRBV9 to TRBJ2-2; 10 bases match TRBD1. This sequence was found in a human donor with alopecia areata. The CDR3 here is CASSVSLSGTGEIGELFF. As DNA, the CDR3 is TGTGCCAGCAGCGTTTCACTTTCCGGGACAGGGGAAATCGGGGAGCTGTTTTTT.